The source of this TCR beta chain is a study of T cells after yellow fever vaccination. V shed 1 base and J shed 4 bases, with 20 bases lying between them. CDR3 length: 16 residues. CDR1 and CDR2 (germline): DFQATT, SNEGSKA (reference sequence). This clonotype was observed a few times. Its antigen is unknown. The study, taken as a whole, reports: It was a weaker secondary response, yet one that peaked faster, at day 5 versus 15.

The authors made TCR cDNA by 5'RACE template switching, adding a universal primer site and UMIs. TCRdb re-derived calls from the 5' RACE reads in MiXCR, one entry per CDR3 protein. The repertoire holds about 630,000 distinct CDR3 sequences, with approximately 13% as singletons. This material consisted of PBMCs, taken on the day of the yellow fever booster vaccination. The chain is built from TRBV20-1 and TRBJ2-7, with D perhaps TRBD1 (5 bases). The receptor was isolated from a man aged 25-40 years who received the YFV17D yellow fever vaccine. The CDR3 sequence: CSARGAGQGTPYEQYF. The CDR3, as DNA: TGCAGTGCTAGAGGAGCCGGGCAGGGTACTCCTTACGAGCAGTACTTC.